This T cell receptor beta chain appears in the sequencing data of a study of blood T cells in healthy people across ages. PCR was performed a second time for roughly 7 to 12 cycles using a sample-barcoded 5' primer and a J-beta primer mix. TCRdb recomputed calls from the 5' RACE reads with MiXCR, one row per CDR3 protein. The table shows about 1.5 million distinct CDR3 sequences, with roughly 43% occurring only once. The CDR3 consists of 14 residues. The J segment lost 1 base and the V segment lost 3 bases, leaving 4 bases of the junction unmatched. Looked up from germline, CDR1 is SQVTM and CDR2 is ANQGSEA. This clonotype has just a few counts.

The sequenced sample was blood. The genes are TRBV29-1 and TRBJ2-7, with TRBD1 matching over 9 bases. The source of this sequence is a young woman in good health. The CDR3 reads CSVDPTGGSYEQYF. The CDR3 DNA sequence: TGCAGCGTTGATCCGACAGGGGGTTCCTACGAGCAGTACTTC.